This T cell receptor (beta chain) emerged from a study of CD8 T cells in ankylosing spondylitis. Study outcomes and limitations: Characteristic of ankylosing spondylitis blood, it appeared, was a TCR beta motif comprising eight highly homologous variants.

The germline gives CDR1 SGHAT, CDR2 FQNNGV. This CDR3 has 17 amino acids. Unmatched junction bases numbered 11, after V lost 5 bases and J lost 2 bases. TCRdb itself ran the 5' RACE reads through MiXCR, one entry per CDR3 protein. The table has about 840,000 distinct CDR3 sequences, approximately 10% seen once. This clonotype occurred a few times. Its matching antigen is unknown. The sequenced sample was blood, either unsorted or a sorted T cell fraction (not recorded which). The TCR originated in a male donor with ankylosing spondylitis. This rearrangement joins TRBV11-2 to TRBJ2-3; 9 positions agree with TRBD2. The CDR3 sequence: CASSPRLIAGVTDTQYF. CDR3 nucleotides: TGTGCCAGCAGCCCCAGACTAATAGCGGGGGTCACAGATACGCAGTATTTT.